A selection of T cell receptor beta chains follows, all from one sample in a study of CD8 T cells in ankylosing spondylitis. TCRdb fed the 5' RACE reads into MiXCR, producing one record per CDR3 protein. The sample carries some 250,000 distinct CDR3 sequences, roughly 8.6% recorded once. The sequenced sample was blood, either unsorted or a sorted T cell fraction (not recorded which). The receptors originated from a male donor with ankylosing spondylitis or in good health (not recorded which). Both conserved end residues are trimmed from each CDR3.

v_call: TRBV7-8
j_call: TRBJ2-7
cdr3_aa: ASSLAVGIGYEQY

v_call: TRBV5-5
j_call: TRBJ1-2
cdr3_aa: ASSSAANYGYP

v_call: TRBV5-6
j_call: TRBJ1-6
cdr3_aa: ASSSTKRMSYNSPLH

v_call: TRBV5-1
j_call: TRBJ2-3
cdr3_aa: ASSGSGRETDTQY

v_call: TRBV27
j_call: TRBJ2-1
cdr3_aa: ASIGGSGNSHEQF

v_call: TRBV12-3/TRBV12-4
j_call: TRBJ2-2
cdr3_aa: ASSFERGGRELF

v_call: TRBV7-9
j_call: TRBJ2-7
cdr3_aa: ASSMGTGGRHEQY

v_call: TRBV5-1
j_call: TRBJ1-1
cdr3_aa: ASSLAGTRITEAF

v_call: TRBV7-2
j_call: TRBJ1-4
cdr3_aa: ASSRPQGNEKLF

v_call: TRBV6-2/TRBV6-3
j_call: TRBJ2-1
cdr3_aa: ASSFDGAWNEQF

v_call: TRBV12-3/TRBV12-4
j_call: TRBJ2-3
cdr3_aa: ASSPGLAEPTDTQY

v_call: TRBV30
j_call: TRBJ1-1
cdr3_aa: AWSRNRNDMNTEAF

v_call: TRBV3-1
j_call: TRBJ2-3
cdr3_aa: ASSHGTKPVGDTQY

v_call: TRBV11-3
j_call: TRBJ2-2
cdr3_aa: ASNPGGGPGELF

v_call: TRBV30
j_call: TRBJ2-7
cdr3_aa: AWSVLYEQY

v_call: TRBV29-1
j_call: TRBJ2-1
cdr3_aa: SVGASGGNEQF

v_call: TRBV7-2
j_call: TRBJ2-3
cdr3_aa: ASSLERLVLDTQY

v_call: TRBV6-1
j_call: TRBJ2-6
cdr3_aa: ASSRQPGRGANVLT

v_call: TRBV24-1
j_call: TRBJ1-2
cdr3_aa: ATSDSREPRDAYT

v_call: TRBV20-1
j_call: TRBJ2-3
cdr3_aa: SASQGLSTDTQY

v_call: TRBV27
j_call: TRBJ1-6
cdr3_aa: ASSLRQGRTNSPLH

v_call: TRBV20-1
j_call: TRBJ1-1
cdr3_aa: SAAPYLMNTEAF

v_call: TRBV30
j_call: TRBJ2-6
cdr3_aa: AWSESNVLT

v_call: TRBV12-5
j_call: TRBJ1-2
cdr3_aa: ASCQVLPAAGGYT

v_call: TRBV9
j_call: TRBJ2-1
cdr3_aa: ASSPGTGGLLSYNEQF

v_call: TRBV6-1
j_call: TRBJ1-3
cdr3_aa: ASSTPLDTIY

v_call: TRBV12-3/TRBV12-4
j_call: TRBJ1-4
cdr3_aa: ASSEGTFEKLF

v_call: TRBV7-2
j_call: TRBJ1-5
cdr3_aa: ASSFSGLNQPQH

v_call: TRBV6-2/TRBV6-3
j_call: TRBJ1-5
cdr3_aa: ASSYSGRHQPQH

v_call: TRBV20-1
j_call: TRBJ2-5
cdr3_aa: SVRQGVGETQY

v_call: TRBV7-2
j_call: TRBJ1-6
cdr3_aa: ASSLEALGNSPLH

v_call: TRBV12-3/TRBV12-4
j_call: TRBJ2-3
cdr3_aa: ASSLNRGNTDTQY

v_call: TRBV12-3/TRBV12-4
j_call: TRBJ1-2
cdr3_aa: ASSPAGDYGYT

v_call: TRBV4-3
j_call: TRBJ2-3
cdr3_aa: ASSPGTGDTDTQY

v_call: TRBV7-8
j_call: TRBJ2-5
cdr3_aa: ASSARDRNFQETQY

v_call: TRBV7-2
j_call: TRBJ2-4
cdr3_aa: ASSLPGIKNIQY

v_call: TRBV5-1
j_call: TRBJ2-3
cdr3_aa: ASSLRGGATDTQY

v_call: TRBV10-3
j_call: TRBJ2-7
cdr3_aa: ATRQGGYEQY

v_call: TRBV6-2/TRBV6-3
j_call: TRBJ2-5
cdr3_aa: ASNRQGETQY

v_call: TRBV4-2
j_call: TRBJ2-7
cdr3_aa: ASSQAPVGET

v_call: TRBV10-3
j_call: TRBJ2-1
cdr3_aa: ASGDRSNEQF

v_call: TRBV7-9
j_call: TRBJ1-1
cdr3_aa: ASSLAQGRVMVEAF

v_call: TRBV20-1
j_call: TRBJ2-7
cdr3_aa: SARGQGLYEQY

v_call: TRBV3-1
j_call: TRBJ1-3
cdr3_aa: ASSQALRGQGNTIY

v_call: TRBV6-2/TRBV6-3
j_call: TRBJ1-6
cdr3_aa: ASSYPGTGNSPLH

v_call: TRBV7-9
j_call: TRBJ1-1
cdr3_aa: AGEGGWTEAF

v_call: TRBV2
j_call: TRBJ1-2
cdr3_aa: ASRGQGAGGYT

v_call: TRBV6-1
j_call: TRBJ1-1
cdr3_aa: ASSATAVNTEAF

v_call: TRBV7-9
j_call: TRBJ2-3
cdr3_aa: ASSFGASATDTQY

v_call: TRBV7-8
j_call: TRBJ2-7
cdr3_aa: ASSMAGPYEQY

v_call: TRBV5-1
j_call: TRBJ1-1
cdr3_aa: ASTSSGHMDTEAF

v_call: TRBV7-9
j_call: TRBJ1-6
cdr3_aa: ASGGEDSPLH

v_call: TRBV7-2
j_call: TRBJ2-2
cdr3_aa: ASSLDGGLNTGELF

v_call: TRBV18
j_call: TRBJ2-1
cdr3_aa: ASSPVVSSYNEQF

v_call: TRBV12-3/TRBV12-4
j_call: TRBJ1-5
cdr3_aa: ASTSGDQPQH

v_call: TRBV3-1
j_call: TRBJ2-7
cdr3_aa: ASSPGWGWYYEQY

v_call: TRBV7-9
j_call: TRBJ1-2
cdr3_aa: ASSDHDKDDYGYT

v_call: TRBV4-3
j_call: TRBJ1-2
cdr3_aa: ASSQEAGRMEGYT